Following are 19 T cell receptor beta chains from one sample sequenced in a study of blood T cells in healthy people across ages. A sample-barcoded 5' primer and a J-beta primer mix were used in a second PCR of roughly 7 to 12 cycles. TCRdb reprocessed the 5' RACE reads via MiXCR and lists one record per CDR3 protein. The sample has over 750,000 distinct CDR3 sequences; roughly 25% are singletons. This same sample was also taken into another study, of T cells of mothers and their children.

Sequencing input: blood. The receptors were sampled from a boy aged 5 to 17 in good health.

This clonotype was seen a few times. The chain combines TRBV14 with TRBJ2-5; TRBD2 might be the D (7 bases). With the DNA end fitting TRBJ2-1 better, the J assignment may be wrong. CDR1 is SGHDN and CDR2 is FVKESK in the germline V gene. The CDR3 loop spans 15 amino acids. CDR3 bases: TGTGCCAGCAGCCCCTTGGGGGGGGCTAGCTATGAGCAGTTCTTC. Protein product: CASSPLGGASYEQFF.

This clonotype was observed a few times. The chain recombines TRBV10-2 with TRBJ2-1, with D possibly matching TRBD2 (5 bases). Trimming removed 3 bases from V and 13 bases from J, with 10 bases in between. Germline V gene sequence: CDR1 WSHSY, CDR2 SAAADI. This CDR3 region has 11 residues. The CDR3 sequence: CASSEGSSQFF. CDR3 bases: TGCGCCAGCAGTGAAGGTTCTAGCCAGTTCTTC.

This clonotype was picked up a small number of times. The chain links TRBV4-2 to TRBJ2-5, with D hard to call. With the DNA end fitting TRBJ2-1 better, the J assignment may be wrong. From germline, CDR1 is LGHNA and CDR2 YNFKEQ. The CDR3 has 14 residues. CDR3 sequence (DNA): TGTGCCAGCAGCCAAGATCCCGAAGGCGATGAGCAGTTCTTC. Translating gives CASSQDPEGDEQFF.

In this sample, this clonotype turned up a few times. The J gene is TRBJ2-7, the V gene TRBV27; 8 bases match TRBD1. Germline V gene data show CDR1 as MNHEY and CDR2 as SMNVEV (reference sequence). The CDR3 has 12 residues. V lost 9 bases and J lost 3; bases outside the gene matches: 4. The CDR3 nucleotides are TGTGCCAGTCAGACAGGGGACTACGAGCAGTACTTC. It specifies CASQTGDYEQYF.

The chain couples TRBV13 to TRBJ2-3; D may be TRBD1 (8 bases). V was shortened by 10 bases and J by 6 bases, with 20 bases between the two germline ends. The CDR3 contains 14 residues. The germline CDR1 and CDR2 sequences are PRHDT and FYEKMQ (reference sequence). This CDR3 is CATAGDRPVDTQYF. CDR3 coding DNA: TGTGCCACCGCGGGGGACAGGCCCGTCGATACGCAGTATTTT.

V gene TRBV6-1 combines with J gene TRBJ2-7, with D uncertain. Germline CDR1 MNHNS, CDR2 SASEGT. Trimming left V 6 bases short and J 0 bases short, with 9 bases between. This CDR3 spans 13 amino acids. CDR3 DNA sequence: TGTGCCAGCAGAGAATTTAGCTCCTACGAGCAGTACTTC. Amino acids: CASREFSSYEQYF.

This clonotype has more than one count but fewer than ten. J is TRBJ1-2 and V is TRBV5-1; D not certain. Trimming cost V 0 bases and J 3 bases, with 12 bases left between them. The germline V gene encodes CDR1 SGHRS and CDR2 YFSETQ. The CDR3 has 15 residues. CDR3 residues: CASSLEPGGDYGYTF. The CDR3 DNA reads TGCGCCAGCAGCTTGGAACCAGGCGGCGACTATGGCTACACCTTC.

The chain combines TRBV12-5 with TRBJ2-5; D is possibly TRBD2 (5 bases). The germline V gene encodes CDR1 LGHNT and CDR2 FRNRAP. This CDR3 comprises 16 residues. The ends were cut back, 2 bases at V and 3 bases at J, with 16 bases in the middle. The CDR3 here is CASGLPKLFGEETQYF. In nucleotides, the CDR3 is TGTGCTAGTGGTTTGCCAAAACTCTTCGGGGAAGAGACCCAGTACTTC.

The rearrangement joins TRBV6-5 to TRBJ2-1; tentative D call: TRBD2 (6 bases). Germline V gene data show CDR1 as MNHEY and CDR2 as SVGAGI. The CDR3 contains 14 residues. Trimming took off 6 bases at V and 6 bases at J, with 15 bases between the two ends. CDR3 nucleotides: TGTGCCAGCAGCCTGGGGGGAATGGGCAATGAGCAGTTCTTC. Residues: CASSLGGMGNEQFF.

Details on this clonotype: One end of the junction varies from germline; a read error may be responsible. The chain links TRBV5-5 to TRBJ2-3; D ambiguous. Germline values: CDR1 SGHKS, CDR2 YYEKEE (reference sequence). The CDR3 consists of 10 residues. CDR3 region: CASSLDTQCF. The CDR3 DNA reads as TGTGCCAGCAGCTTGGATACGCAGTGTTTT.

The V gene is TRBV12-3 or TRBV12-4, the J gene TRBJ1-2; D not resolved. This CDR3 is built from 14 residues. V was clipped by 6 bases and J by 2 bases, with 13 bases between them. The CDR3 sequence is CASSPFLGNYGYTF. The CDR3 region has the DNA TGTGCCAGCAGCCCCTTCCTGGGAAACTATGGCTACACCTTC.

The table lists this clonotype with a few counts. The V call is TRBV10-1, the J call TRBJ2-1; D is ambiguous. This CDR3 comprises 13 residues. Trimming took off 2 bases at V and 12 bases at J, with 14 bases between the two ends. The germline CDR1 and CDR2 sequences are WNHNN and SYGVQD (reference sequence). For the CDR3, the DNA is TGCGCCAGCAGTGAGGTAGTTATGGGTATGCAGTTCTTC. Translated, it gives CASSEVVMGMQFF.

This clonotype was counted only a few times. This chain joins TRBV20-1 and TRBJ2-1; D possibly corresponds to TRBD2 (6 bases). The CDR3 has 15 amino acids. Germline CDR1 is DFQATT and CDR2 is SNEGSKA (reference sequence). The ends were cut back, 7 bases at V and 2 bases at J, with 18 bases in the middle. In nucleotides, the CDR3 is TGCAGTGGAGGGCGACTAGATTTGCCCTACAATGAGCAGTTCTTC. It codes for CSGGRLDLPYNEQFF.

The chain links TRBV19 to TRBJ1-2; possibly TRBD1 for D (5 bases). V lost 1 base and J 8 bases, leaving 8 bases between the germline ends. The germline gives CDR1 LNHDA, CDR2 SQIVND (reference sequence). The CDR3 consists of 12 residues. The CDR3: CASSIARDGYTF. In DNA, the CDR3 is TGTGCCAGTAGTATAGCACGGGACGGCTACACCTTC.

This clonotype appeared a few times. The CDR3 DNA is TGCGCCAGCAGCCATTCGGACAGGGGAAATGAAAAACTGTTTTTT. It yields the protein CASSHSDRGNEKLFF. This sequence joins TRBV4-1 and TRBJ1-4; 9 bases align to TRBD1. Germline CDR1 and CDR2: MGHRA and YSYEKL. The CDR3 is 15 amino acids. Trimming at V came to 3 bases and at J to 5 bases, leaving 4 bases not matched to a gene.

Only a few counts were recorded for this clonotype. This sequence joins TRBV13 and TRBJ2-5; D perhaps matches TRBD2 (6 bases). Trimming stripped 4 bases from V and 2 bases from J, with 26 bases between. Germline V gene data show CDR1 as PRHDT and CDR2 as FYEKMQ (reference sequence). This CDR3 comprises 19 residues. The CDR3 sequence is CASSSTFRDGLLAQETQYF. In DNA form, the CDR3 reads TGTGCCAGCAGCTCCACATTCCGGGACGGACTACTAGCTCAAGAGACCCAGTACTTC.

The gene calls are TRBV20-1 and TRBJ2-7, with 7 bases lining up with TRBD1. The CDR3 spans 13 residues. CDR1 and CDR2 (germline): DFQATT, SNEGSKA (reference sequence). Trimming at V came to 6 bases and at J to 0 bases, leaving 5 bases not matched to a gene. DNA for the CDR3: TGCAGTGCACTGACAGGGAGCTCCTACGAGCAGTACTTC. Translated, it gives CSALTGSSYEQYF.

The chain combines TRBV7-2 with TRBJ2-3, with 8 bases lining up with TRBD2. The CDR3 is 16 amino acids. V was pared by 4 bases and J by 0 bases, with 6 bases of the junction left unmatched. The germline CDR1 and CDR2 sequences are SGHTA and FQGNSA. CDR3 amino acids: CASSSGLAHSTDTQYF. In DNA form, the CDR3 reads TGTGCCAGCAGCTCAGGACTAGCCCATAGCACAGATACGCAGTATTTT.

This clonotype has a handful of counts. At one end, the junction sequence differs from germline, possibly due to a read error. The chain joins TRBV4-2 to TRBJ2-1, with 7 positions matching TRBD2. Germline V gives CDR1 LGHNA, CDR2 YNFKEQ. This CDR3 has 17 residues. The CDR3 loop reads CASSQWEGRGTYNEQFF. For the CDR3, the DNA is TGTGCCAGCAGCCAATGGGAGGGTAGAGGCACCTACAACGAGCAGTTCTTC.